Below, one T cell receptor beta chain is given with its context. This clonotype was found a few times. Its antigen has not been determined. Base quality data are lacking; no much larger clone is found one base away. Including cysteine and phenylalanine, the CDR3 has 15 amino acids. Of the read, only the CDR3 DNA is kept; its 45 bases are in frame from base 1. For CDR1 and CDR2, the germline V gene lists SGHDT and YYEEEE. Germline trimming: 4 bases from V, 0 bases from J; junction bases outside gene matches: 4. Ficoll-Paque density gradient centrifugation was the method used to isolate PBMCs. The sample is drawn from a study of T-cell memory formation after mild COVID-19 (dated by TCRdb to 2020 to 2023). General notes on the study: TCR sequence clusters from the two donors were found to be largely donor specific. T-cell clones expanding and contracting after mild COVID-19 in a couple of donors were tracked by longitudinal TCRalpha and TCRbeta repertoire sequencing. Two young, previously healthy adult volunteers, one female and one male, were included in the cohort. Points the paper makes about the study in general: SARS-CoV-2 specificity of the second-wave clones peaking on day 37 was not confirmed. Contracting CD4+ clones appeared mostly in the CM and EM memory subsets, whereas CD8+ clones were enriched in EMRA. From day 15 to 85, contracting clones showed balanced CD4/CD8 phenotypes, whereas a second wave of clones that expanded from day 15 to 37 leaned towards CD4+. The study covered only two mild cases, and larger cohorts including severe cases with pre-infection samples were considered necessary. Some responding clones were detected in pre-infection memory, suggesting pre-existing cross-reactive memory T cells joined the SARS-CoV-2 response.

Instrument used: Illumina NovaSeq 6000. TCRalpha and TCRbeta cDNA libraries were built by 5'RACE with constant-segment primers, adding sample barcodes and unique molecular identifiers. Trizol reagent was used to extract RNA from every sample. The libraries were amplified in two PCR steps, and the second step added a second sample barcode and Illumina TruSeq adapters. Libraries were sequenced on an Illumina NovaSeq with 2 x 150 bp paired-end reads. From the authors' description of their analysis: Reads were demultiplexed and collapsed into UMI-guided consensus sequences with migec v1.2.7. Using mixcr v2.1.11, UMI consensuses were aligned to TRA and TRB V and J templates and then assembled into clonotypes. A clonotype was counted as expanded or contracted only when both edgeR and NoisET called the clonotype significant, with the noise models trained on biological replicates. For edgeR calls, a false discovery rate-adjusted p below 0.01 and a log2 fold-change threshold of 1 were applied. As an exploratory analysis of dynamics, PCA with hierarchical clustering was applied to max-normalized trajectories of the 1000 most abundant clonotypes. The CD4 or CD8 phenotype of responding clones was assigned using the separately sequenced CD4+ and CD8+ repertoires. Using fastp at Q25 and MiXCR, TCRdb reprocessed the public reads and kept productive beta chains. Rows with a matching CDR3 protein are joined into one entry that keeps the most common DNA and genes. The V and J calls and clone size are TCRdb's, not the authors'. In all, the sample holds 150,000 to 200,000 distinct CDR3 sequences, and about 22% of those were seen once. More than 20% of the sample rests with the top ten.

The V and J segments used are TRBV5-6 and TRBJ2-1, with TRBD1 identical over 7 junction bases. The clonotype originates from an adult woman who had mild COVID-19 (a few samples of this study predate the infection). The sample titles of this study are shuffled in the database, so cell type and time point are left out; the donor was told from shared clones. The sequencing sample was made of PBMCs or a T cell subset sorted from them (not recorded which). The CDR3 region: CASSLGQSSYNEQFF. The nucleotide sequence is TGTGCCAGCAGCCTGGGACAGAGCTCCTACAATGAGCAGTTCTTC.